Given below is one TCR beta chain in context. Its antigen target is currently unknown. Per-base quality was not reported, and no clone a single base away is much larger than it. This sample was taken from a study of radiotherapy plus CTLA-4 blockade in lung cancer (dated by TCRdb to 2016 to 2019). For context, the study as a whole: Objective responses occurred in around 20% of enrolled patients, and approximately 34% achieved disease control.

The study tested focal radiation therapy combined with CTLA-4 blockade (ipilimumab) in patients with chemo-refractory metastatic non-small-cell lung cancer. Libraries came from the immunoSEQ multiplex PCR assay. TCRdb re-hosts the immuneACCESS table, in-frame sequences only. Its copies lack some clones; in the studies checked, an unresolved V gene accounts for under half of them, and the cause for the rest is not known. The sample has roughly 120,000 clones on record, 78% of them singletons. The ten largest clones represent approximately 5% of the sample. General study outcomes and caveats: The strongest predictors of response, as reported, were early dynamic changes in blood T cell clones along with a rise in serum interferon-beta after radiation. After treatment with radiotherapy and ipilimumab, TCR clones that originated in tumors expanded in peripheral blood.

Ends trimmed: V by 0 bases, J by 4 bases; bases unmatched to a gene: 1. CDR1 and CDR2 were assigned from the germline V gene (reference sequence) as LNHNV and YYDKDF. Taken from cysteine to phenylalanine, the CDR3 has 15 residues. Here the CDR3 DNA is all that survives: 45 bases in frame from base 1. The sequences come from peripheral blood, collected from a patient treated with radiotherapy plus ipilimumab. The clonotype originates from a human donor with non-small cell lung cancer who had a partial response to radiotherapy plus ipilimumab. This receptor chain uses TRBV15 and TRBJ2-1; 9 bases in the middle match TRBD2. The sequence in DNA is TGTGCCACCAGCAGAGAGGCGGGGGGGTACAATGAGCAGTTCTTC. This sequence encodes CATSREAGGYNEQFF.